The entry that follows covers one T cell receptor beta chain sequence. Its specificity is unknown. PCR amplification relied on 60 Vbeta primers (plus 13 Jbeta primers). Measured with immunoSEQ multiplex PCR; TCRdb has only the in-frame clones, and not every one. This sample has 150,000 or so clones, with more than 60% found just once. The CDR3 runs to 14 residues. From germline, CDR1 is WNHNN and CDR2 SYGVQD (reference sequence). V gave up 8 bases and J gave up 9 bases; unmatched junction bases: 12. This entry belongs to a study of cytomegalovirus exposure and HLA in healthy donors. Turning to the study itself: Within an early data release were roughly 83 million unique TCRs drawn from HLA-typed donors. Most genotyped donors, around four fifths of 300 to 400, had Caucasian-associated genetic ancestry.

Study-wide findings and caveats: Analyses of presence/absence relied on an assumption of roughly uniform sequencing depth across donors. Links to common viral pathogens appeared, in a later analysis, for several of the most significant clusters.

V and J are TRBV10-1 and TRBJ2-7, with 11 bases matching TRBD2. The clonotype originates from a man younger than 30 in good health and CMV-seropositive. The sequenced material came from PBMCs. CDR3 nucleotide sequence: TGCGCCAGCGAAAGACTAGCGGGAAGAATGGGGCAGTACTTC. Translation: CASERLAGRMGQYF.